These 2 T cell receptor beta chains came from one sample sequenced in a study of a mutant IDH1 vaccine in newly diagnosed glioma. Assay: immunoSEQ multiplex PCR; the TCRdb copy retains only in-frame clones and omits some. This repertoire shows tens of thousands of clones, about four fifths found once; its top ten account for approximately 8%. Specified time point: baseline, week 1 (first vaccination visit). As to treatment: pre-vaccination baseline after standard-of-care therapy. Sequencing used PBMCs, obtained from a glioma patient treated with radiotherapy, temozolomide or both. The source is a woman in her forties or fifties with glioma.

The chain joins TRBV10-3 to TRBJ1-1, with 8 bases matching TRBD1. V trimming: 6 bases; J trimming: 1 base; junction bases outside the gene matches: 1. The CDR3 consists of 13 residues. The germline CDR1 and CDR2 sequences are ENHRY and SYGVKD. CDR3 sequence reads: CAISGQGNTEAFF. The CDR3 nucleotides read TGTGCCATCAGCGGACAGGGGAACACTGAAGCTTTCTTT.

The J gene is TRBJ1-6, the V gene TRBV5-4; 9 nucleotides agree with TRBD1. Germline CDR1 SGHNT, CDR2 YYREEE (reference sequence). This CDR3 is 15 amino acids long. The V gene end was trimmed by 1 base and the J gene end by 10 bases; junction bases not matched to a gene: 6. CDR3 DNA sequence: TGTGCCAGCAGCTTGAGGGACAGGGTATGGTCACCCCTCCACTTT. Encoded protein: CASSLRDRVWSPLHF.